The entry that follows covers one T cell receptor (beta chain) sequence. This clone was observed at least ten times. The antigen it binds to is not known. No quality values exist for individual bases; no much larger clone is one base distant. Collaborating institutions collected whole blood in K2EDTA tubes following their own protocols. For TCRbeta analysis, collaborator samples were shipped as frozen whole blood, as isolated PBMCs, or as DNA extracted from either sample type. This specimen comes from a study of blood T cell repertoires in COVID-19 (dated by TCRdb to 2018 to 2020). Concerning the study at large: The collaborator samples originated in the United States, Italy and Spain and spanned the acute and convalescent phases of COVID-19. The repertoires were made available in a free public database intended to serve as a resource for research on the immune response to SARS-CoV-2. HLA class I and class II types, where available, came from metadata supplied by the sample provider rather than from assay-based typing. Samples came from the ongoing ImmuneRACE study (first 160 participants) plus 1,254 subjects from 6 global collaborators. A de-identified subject ID, COVID-19 status, age in years and sex were almost always included in the sample metadata. The material from the prospective study consisted of cDNA or gDNA derived from T cells, B-cell-depleted T cells, or PBMCs. Deeply sampled blood TCRbeta repertoires from subjects exposed to, actively infected with, or recovered from COVID-19 were included in the dataset. Summary of the overall study and its limitations: The quantity of clinical and demographic metadata differed by source and by participant and was supplied without curation.

TCRbeta CDR3 regions were amplified from genomic DNA by means of the immunoSEQ Assay, a bias-controlled multiplex PCR. The paper's data handling went like this. Within the assay, amplification of reference gene primers was used to estimate how many nucleated cells each sample contained. To quantify the absolute abundance of each unique TCRbeta CDR3 rearrangement, sequence reads were collapsed and filtered. For each sample, productive Simpson clonality was calculated as the square root of Simpson's diversity index over productive rearrangements. TCRdb limited this immuneACCESS table to in-frame rearrangements with V and J called. A share of clones is missing; checked studies link under half to unresolved V genes, and the rest is unexplained. V and J calls and clone size are given by that table; D and trimming were obtained from the DNA. The sample table records 200,000 to 300,000 clones; nearly 85% of these occur just once. In total, the top ten clones hold around 5.2% of the sample.

Trimming removed 6 bases from V and 3 bases from J, leaving 14 bases between the germline ends. The CDR3, cysteine through phenylalanine, is 14 amino acids long. Of the read, only the CDR3 DNA is kept; its 42 bases are in frame from base 1. Looking up the germline V gene yields CDR1 KGHSH and CDR2 LQKENI. The sequence joins TRBV18 to TRBJ1-2; the D gene is possibly TRBD1, with 5 bases matching. Sequencing was performed on peripheral blood. This TCR derives from a human donor in a cohort sampled during active COVID-19. The DNA sequence follows: TGTGCCAGCTCGCCGCGGGGCTTAGACTATGGCTACACCTTC. This sequence encodes CASSPRGLDYGYTF. Reference TRBV18 and TRBJ1-2 proteins supply the regions before and after the CDR3; the full variable domain is: NAGVMQNPRHLVRRRGQEARLRCSPMKGHSHVYWYRQLPEEGLKFMVYLQKENIIDESGMPKERFSAEFPKEGPSILRIQQVVRGDSAAYFCASSPRGLDYGYTFGSGTRLTVV.